These 12 T cell receptor beta chains share one sample of origin, sequenced in a study of cytomegalovirus exposure and HLA in healthy donors (dated by TCRdb to about 2017). The library relied on the immunoSEQ multiplex PCR assay. For the multiplex PCR, a mixture combining 60 forward primers for TCR Vbeta segments and 13 reverse primers for TCR Jbeta segments was used. TCRdb obtained this table from immuneACCESS and retained in-frame rearrangements with V and J assigned. These tables miss some clones; where compared with another copy, unresolved V genes account for less than half of the shortfall, and the remainder is unexplained. In this sample the table shows 100,000 to 150,000 clones, roughly 74% of which occur a single time. The ten largest clones add up to almost 6% of the sample. The source material was PBMCs. These receptor sequences come from a woman aged 50 to 60 in good health and CMV-seropositive.

The chain carries TRBV7-2 and TRBJ1-1; D is undetermined. Germline V gene data show CDR1 as SGHTA and CDR2 as FQGNSA. The CDR3 spans 15 residues. The ends were cut back, 2 bases at V and 7 bases at J, with 17 bases in the middle. The CDR3 sequence is CASSLSVEFSGEAFF. The CDR3 bases are TGTGCCAGCAGCTTAAGTGTCGAGTTTTCCGGTGAAGCTTTCTTT.

The V and J genes are TRBV20-1 and TRBJ2-7; D remains unclear. The CDR3 sequence is 11 residues long. Germline CDR1 is DFQATT and CDR2 is SNEGSKA (reference sequence). The V end was cut by 2 bases, the J end by 5 bases, with 7 bases between. CDR3 bases: TGCAGTGCTAGATTCTTAGACGAGCAGTACTTC. It codes for CSARFLDEQYF.

The chain employs TRBV5-1 and TRBJ1-1; D is undetermined. The CDR3 runs 12 residues. CDR1 SGHRS and CDR2 YFSETQ come from the germline V gene. The ends were cut back, 4 bases at V and 3 bases at J, with 7 bases in the middle. The CDR3 protein is CASSVRDTEAFF. CDR3 DNA: TGCGCCAGCAGCGTCCGGGACACTGAAGCTTTCTTT.

The rearrangement joins TRBV5-4 to TRBJ2-5; 12 bases are a match to TRBD2. The CDR3 covers 15 residues. J gave up 1 base and V 4 bases, and 2 bases lay outside the gene matches. Germline-derived CDR1 and CDR2 are SGHNT and YYREEE (reference sequence). CDR3 in amino acids: CASSPTSGSQETQYF. In DNA form, the CDR3 reads TGTGCCAGCAGCCCGACTAGCGGGAGCCAAGAGACCCAGTACTTC.

There are a few counts of this clone. This chain joins TRBV11-3 and TRBJ2-5, with 7 nucleotides matching TRBD2. Germline loops: CDR1 SGHNT, CDR2 YENEEA. V lost 4 bases and J lost 0; bases outside the gene matches: 2. This CDR3 spans 14 amino acids. DNA of the CDR3: TGTGCCAGCAGCTGGGAGGGAAACCAAGAGACCCAGTACTTC. Amino acids: CASSWEGNQETQYF.

The V and J genes are TRBV18 and TRBJ1-6, with D unresolved. The CDR3 is made up of 13 amino acids. Germline V gene lookup returns CDR1 KGHSH and CDR2 LQKENI. V lost 0 bases and J 10 bases, leaving 7 bases between the germline ends. As DNA, the CDR3 is TGTGCCAGCTCACCACCGACTGGCTCACCCCTCCACTTT. Encoded protein: CASSPPTGSPLHF.

V is TRBV6-5 and J is TRBJ2-7; D ambiguous. This CDR3 region has 16 residues. The ends were cut back, 0 bases at V and 1 base at J, with 13 bases in the middle. Germline V gene data show CDR1 as MNHEY and CDR2 as SVGAGI. The CDR3 sequence is CASSYSIGIGSYEQYF. The CDR3 DNA follows: TGTGCCAGCAGTTACTCGATCGGTATCGGGTCCTACGAGCAGTACTTC.

The chain couples TRBV5-1 to TRBJ1-4, with 8 bases matching TRBD1. Germline V gene lookup returns CDR1 SGHRS and CDR2 YFSETQ. V was pared by 7 bases and J by 10 bases, with 12 bases of the junction left unmatched. CDR3 length equals 14 residues. CDR3 DNA sequence: TGCGCCAGCTCAAGGACAGGGTTTAAGGGAAAACTGTTTTTT. Translating it yields CASSRTGFKGKLFF.

This clone was found a few times. This chain joins TRBV2 and TRBJ2-7; maybe TRBD2 (6 bases). The CDR3 totals 14 residues. V lost 8 bases and J 4 bases, leaving 18 bases between the germline ends. Germline V lookup: CDR1 SNHLY, CDR2 FYNNEI. The CDR3 DNA sequence: TGTGCCAGCGGGGCGTCCCACGGGGGATACGAGCAGTACTTC. Its translation is CASGASHGGYEQYF. The full variable domain, in which reference TRBV2 and TRBJ2-7 provide the parts outside the CDR3, is EPEVTQTPSHQVTQMGQEVILRCVPISNHLYFYWYRQILGQKVEFLVSFYNNEISEKSEIFDDQFSVERPDGSNFTLKIRSTKLEDSAMYFCASGASHGGYEQYFGPGTRLTVT.

This clone was recorded a few times. The chain links TRBV7-2 to TRBJ2-7, with D possibly TRBD1 on 5 matching bases. V lost 5 bases and J 2 bases, leaving 13 bases between the germline ends. Germline assignment: CDR1 SGHTA and CDR2 FQGNSA. The CDR3 loop spans 14 amino acids. The CDR3 DNA reads TGTGCCAGCAGCGTCCGACAGACCCCCTACGAGCAGTACTTC. Its translation is CASSVRQTPYEQYF.

As for this clone: Additional DNA sequences in this sample encode the identical CDR3. The rearrangement links TRBV7-2 to TRBJ2-5; 11 bases are shared with TRBD2. CDR1 SGHTA and CDR2 FQGNSA come from the germline V gene. V dropped 0 bases and J dropped 5; count of bases not matched to a gene: 2. This CDR3 contains 15 residues. DNA of the CDR3: TGTGCCAGCAGCTTAGCTAGCGGGGGGGCGGAGACCCAGTACTTC. Translated, it gives CASSLASGGAETQYF.

V gene TRBV7-9 combines with J gene TRBJ2-7; 8 bases are shared with TRBD2. This CDR3 is built from 16 residues. V trimming: 5 bases; J trimming: 7 bases; junction bases outside the gene matches: 16. Germline V gene sequence: CDR1 SEHNR, CDR2 FQNEAQ (reference sequence). The CDR3 here is CASSRSGGRSPGEQYF. The CDR3 DNA reads TGTGCCAGCAGCCGGAGCGGGGGCCGTTCCCCTGGGGAGCAGTACTTC.